Shown below are 17 T cell receptor beta chains from a single sample sequenced in a study of blood T cells in healthy people across ages. For the second PCR, which ran for about 6 to 11 cycles, a sample-barcoded 5' primer and a J-beta primer mix were used. TCRdb re-called the 5' RACE reads with MiXCR, one entry per CDR3 protein. The data show hundreds of thousands of distinct CDR3 sequences, approximately 52% seen once. Sequences were obtained from blood. The receptors were sampled from an elderly woman in good health.

With regard to this clonotype: Compared with germline, one end of the junction differs, possibly owing to a read error. The rearrangement links TRBV4-3 to TRBJ2-1, with TRBD1 as a possible D gene (5 bases). This CDR3 is 19 amino acids long. Germline CDR1 and CDR2: LGHNA and YSLEER. The CDR3: CASSQDLYGAVGPYNKQFF. The CDR3, as DNA: TGCGCCAGCAGCCAAGATCTTTATGGGGCCGTTGGCCCCTACAATAAGCAGTTCTTC.

This clonotype was observed at least ten times. The V and J genes are TRBV7-9 and TRBJ2-1; D assignment may be TRBD1 or TRBD2 (5 bases each). V lost 5 bases, J lost 7 bases, and 18 bases lay in between. Per germline, CDR1 SEHNR and CDR2 FQNEAQ (reference sequence). CDR3 length: 15 amino acids. CDR3 protein: CASSPRDQYDNEQFF. Written as DNA, the CDR3 is TGTGCCAGCAGCCCCCGGGACCAATATGATAATGAGCAGTTCTTC. The complete variable domain, with remaining parts taken from reference TRBV7-9 and TRBJ2-1, reads DTGVSQNPRHKITKRGQNVTFRCDPISEHNRLYWYRQTLGQGPEFLTYFQNEAQLEKSRLLSDRFSAERPKGSFSTLEIQRTEQGDSAMYLCASSPRDQYDNEQFFGPGTRLTVL.

The J gene is TRBJ2-1, the V gene TRBV2, with TRBD2 as a possible D gene (5 bases). The CDR3 length is 13 residues. Germline lookup yields CDR1 SNHLY and CDR2 FYNNEI. Trimming left V 6 bases short and J 7 bases short, with 13 bases between. The CDR3 sequence is CASSEGTENEQFF. The CDR3 DNA follows: TGTGCCAGCAGCGAGGGAACGGAGAATGAGCAGTTCTTC.

This clonotype was recorded many times. The chain combines TRBV2 with TRBJ2-1, with 7 bases that match TRBD1. This CDR3 is 13 amino acids long. J gave up 5 bases and V 6 bases, and 4 bases lay outside the gene matches. In germline, CDR1 is SNHLY, CDR2 FYNNEI. The CDR3 region is CASSRTGNNEQFF. In DNA form, the CDR3 reads TGTGCCAGCAGCCGGACAGGCAACAATGAGCAGTTCTTC.

This clonotype was observed many times. The V and J genes are TRBV6-6 and TRBJ2-5; perhaps TRBD1 as D (5 bases). Germline V gives CDR1 MNHNY, CDR2 SVGAGI (reference sequence). There are 13 residues in the CDR3. Deletions cut 8 bases from V and 0 bases from J, with 10 bases between. The CDR3 is CASSRQNQETQYF. CDR3 bases: TGTGCCAGCTCAAGACAGAACCAAGAGACCCAGTACTTC.

In regard to this clonotype: One base away lies a much larger clone, so this may be a sequencing read error. V and J are TRBV28 and TRBJ2-7; 8 bases are a match to TRBD1. CDR1 is MDHEN, CDR2 SYDVKM, per germline. CDR3 size: 13 residues. The V gene end was trimmed by 7 bases and the J gene end by 3 bases; junction bases not matched to a gene: 5. The CDR3 DNA reads TGTGCCAGCATATTCGGACAGGGCTACGAGCAGTACTTC. The encoded protein is CASIFGQGYEQYF.

This clonotype was found a few times. J is TRBJ1-5 and V is TRBV10-1, with D maybe TRBD1 (6 bases). The CDR3 runs to 16 residues. Deletions cut 4 bases from V and 0 bases from J, with 13 bases between. CDR1 and CDR2 from the germline V gene are WNHNN and SYGVQD (reference sequence). CDR3 region: CASSVRDKNSNQPQHF. As DNA, the CDR3 is TGCGCCAGCAGTGTCCGGGACAAAAATAGCAATCAGCCCCAGCATTTT.

This clonotype was recorded many times. The chain carries TRBV12-3 or TRBV12-4 and TRBJ1-6; the D gene is possibly TRBD1 (5 bases). Trimming pared 7 bases from V and 4 bases from J, leaving 11 bases between. The CDR3 is made up of 14 amino acids. CDR3 bases: TGTGCCAGCAAAAGGGACCTATATAATTCACCCCTCCACTTT. It encodes CASKRDLYNSPLHF.

On this clonotype: A much larger clonotype is one base distant, so this may be a read error. The chain uses TRBV7-9 and TRBJ2-1, with 8 bases matching TRBD1. Losses at the gene ends were 5 bases for V and 9 bases for J; bases not matched to a gene: 12. The CDR3 spans 15 residues. Germline assignment: CDR1 SEHNR and CDR2 FQNEAQ (reference sequence). CDR3 DNA: TGTGCCAGCAGCCTAGGACAGGGTCTAGAGGGTGAGCAGTTCTTC. Translated, it gives CASSLGQGLEGEQFF. Based on the CDR3 plus reference TRBV7-9 and TRBJ2-1, the full variable domain is DTGVSQNPRHKITKRGQNVTFRCDPISEHNRLYWYRQTLGQGPEFLTYFQNEAQLEKSRLLSDRFSAERPKGSFSTLEIQRTEQGDSAMYLCASSLGQGLEGEQFFGPGTRLTVL.

This clonotype has only a few counts. A clone one base away is much larger, so this may be a read error. The chain couples TRBV27 to TRBJ2-1, with 7 bases fitting TRBD2. Matching the DNA end better, TRBJ2-7 makes the J call doubtful. The CDR3 totals 15 residues. Germline assignment: CDR1 MNHEY and CDR2 SMNVEV (reference sequence). Here the CDR3 DNA reads TGTGCCAGCAGTTCGGGAGGTAACTCCTACAATGAGCAGTACTTC. Translated: CASSSGGNSYNEQYF.

Worth noting for this clonotype: Its ends do not fully match the called genes, so a read error is possible. This chain connects TRBV10-3 to TRBJ2-1, with D perhaps assigned TRBD1 or TRBD2 (6 bases each). Germline CDR1 and CDR2: ENHRY and SYGVKD. This CDR3 has 18 residues. The CDR3: CATSPGGGRFRGGNEQFF. CDR3 bases: TGTGCCACCAGTCCCGGAGGGGGGCGTTTTCGTGGAGGGAATGAGCAGTTCTTC.

The J gene is TRBJ2-2, the V gene TRBV29-1; D remains ambiguous. CDR1 and CDR2 from the germline V gene are SQVTM and ANQGSEA. The V end was cut by 6 bases, the J end by 2 bases, with 13 bases between. The CDR3 covers 14 residues. The CDR3 sequence: CSVGLGLNTGELFF. In DNA, the CDR3 is TGCAGCGTCGGGTTAGGGTTAAACACCGGGGAGCTGTTTTTT.

Regarding this clonotype: A read error may explain this, as a much larger clone is one base away. The rearrangement uses TRBV2 and TRBJ2-3; a possible D gene is TRBD1 (6 bases). The CDR3 has 13 residues. Germline V gene lookup returns CDR1 SNHLY and CDR2 FYNNEI. The CDR3 bases are TGTGCCAGCAGACAGGGAATCACAGATACGCGGTATTTT. Its translation: CASRQGITDTRYF.

This clonotype was seen at least ten times. The V gene is TRBV20-1, the J gene TRBJ2-1; weak D call: TRBD1 (6 bases). Looked up from germline, CDR1 is DFQATT and CDR2 is SNEGSKA (reference sequence). With 8 bases removed from V and 8 bases from J, the gap between germline ends came to 25 bases. This CDR3 is built from 15 residues. CDR3 loop: CSTGLRKSGVDEQFF. The CDR3 DNA sequence: TGCAGTACAGGGCTACGCAAATCGGGCGTGGATGAGCAGTTCTTC.

This clonotype appeared many times. The J gene is TRBJ2-3, the V gene TRBV5-1; D remains ambiguous. The CDR3 is 15 residues long. Germline V gives CDR1 SGHRS, CDR2 YFSETQ. Trimming pared 0 bases from V and 2 bases from J, leaving 10 bases between. Written as DNA, the CDR3 is TGCGCCAGCAGCTTGGCTTCTGGGAACACAGATACGCAGTATTTT. Translating gives CASSLASGNTDTQYF.

This clonotype is a singleton in its sample. The chain has TRBV10-3 and TRBJ2-6; D is undetermined. Trimming shortened V by 4 bases and J by 4 bases, and 11 bases separated the two germline ends. This CDR3 contains 15 residues. Germline V gene sequence: CDR1 ENHRY, CDR2 SYGVKD. CDR3 amino acids: CAISVRTPGANVLTF. The CDR3 DNA reads as TGTGCCATCAGTGTTCGAACTCCCGGGGCCAACGTCCTGACTTTC.

Worth noting for this clonotype: An end of the junction does not agree with germline; a read error may underlie this. The genes are TRBV5-1 and TRBJ2-1, with D unresolved. The length of the CDR3 is 11 residues. Germline V CDR1 and CDR2: SGHRS, YFSETQ. The CDR3 DNA reads as TGCGCCAGCAGCTTGGCCAATGAGCAGTGCTTC. This codes for CASSLANEQCF.